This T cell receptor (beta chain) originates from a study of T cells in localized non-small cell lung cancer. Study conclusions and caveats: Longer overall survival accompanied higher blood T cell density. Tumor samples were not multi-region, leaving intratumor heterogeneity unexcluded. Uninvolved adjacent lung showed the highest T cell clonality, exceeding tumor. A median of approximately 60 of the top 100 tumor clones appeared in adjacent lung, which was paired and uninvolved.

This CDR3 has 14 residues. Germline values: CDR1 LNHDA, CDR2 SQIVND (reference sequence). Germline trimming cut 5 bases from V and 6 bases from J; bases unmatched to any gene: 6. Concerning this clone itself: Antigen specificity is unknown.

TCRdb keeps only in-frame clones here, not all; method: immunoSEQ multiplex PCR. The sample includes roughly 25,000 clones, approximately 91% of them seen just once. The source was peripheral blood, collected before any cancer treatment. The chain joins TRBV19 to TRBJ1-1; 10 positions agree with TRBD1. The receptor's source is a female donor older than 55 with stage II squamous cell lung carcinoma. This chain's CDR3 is CASSWDRGGSEAFF. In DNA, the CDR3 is TGTGCCAGTAGTTGGGACAGGGGAGGGTCTGAAGCTTTCTTT.